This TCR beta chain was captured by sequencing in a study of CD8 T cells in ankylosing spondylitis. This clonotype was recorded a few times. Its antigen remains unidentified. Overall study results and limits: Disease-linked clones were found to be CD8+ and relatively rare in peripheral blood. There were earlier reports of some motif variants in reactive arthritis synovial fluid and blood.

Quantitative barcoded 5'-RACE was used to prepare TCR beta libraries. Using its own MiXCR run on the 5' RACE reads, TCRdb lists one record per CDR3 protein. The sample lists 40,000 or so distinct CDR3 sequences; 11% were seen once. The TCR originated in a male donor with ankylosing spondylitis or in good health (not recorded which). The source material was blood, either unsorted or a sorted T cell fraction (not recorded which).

CDR3: CASSLGGIAKNIQYF. DNA of the CDR3: TGTGCCAGCAGTTTAGGAGGCATAGCCAAAAACATTCAGTACTTC. The V gene is TRBV12-3 or TRBV12-4, the J gene TRBJ2-4; no reliable D call. This CDR3 region has 15 residues. Trimming pared 1 base from V and 0 bases from J, leaving 7 bases between.